This TCR beta chain was captured in a study of PD-1 blockade in classical Hodgkin lymphoma. General observations from the study: Newly diagnosed patients reportedly had lower baseline TCR diversity than healthy donors.

Clones were sequenced by immunoSEQ multiplex PCR, and TCRdb holds only the in-frame ones, with some missing. The top ten clones hold approximately 1.3% of a sample with more than 15,000 clones, around 83% of them seen once. Remarks on this clone: The antigen is unknown. The sample carries other DNA sequences with the same CDR3.

The time point was: newly diagnosed, previously untreated cHL patient sample. The CD4+ T cells used were purified from thawed PBMCs through magnetic negative selection. Comparison came from newly diagnosed, untreated classical Hodgkin lymphoma PBMCs. Trimming took 0 bases from V and 6 from J, leaving 7 bases between them. The CDR3 has 12 residues. Per the germline V gene, CDR1 is SGHRS and CDR2 is YFSETQ. This receptor was identified in a human donor with classical Hodgkin lymphoma. The sample taken for sequencing was CD4+ T cells from blood. This sequence joins TRBV5-1 and TRBJ2-7; D is unresolved. The CDR3 loop reads CASSLAGGEQYF. CDR3 bases: TGCGCCAGCAGCTTGGCGGGCGGCGAGCAGTACTTC.